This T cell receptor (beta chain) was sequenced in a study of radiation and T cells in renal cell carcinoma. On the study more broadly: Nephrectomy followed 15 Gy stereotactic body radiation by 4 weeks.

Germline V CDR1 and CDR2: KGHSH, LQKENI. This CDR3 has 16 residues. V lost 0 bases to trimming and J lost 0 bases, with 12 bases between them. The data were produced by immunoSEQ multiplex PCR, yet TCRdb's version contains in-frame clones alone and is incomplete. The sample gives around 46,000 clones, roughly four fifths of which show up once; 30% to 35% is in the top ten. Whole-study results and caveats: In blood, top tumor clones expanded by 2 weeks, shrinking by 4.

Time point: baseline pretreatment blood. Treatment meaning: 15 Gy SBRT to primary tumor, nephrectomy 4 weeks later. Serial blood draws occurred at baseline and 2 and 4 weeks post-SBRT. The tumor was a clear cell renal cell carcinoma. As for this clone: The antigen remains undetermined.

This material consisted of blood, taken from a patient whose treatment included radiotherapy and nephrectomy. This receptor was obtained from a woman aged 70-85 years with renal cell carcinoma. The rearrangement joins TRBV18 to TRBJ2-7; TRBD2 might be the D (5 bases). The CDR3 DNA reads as TGTGCCAGCTCACCACCGGCTTACCGGGGCTCCTACGAGCAGTACTTC. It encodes CASSPPAYRGSYEQYF.